This T cell receptor (beta chain) is from a study of cytomegalovirus exposure and HLA in healthy donors. Study-level information: Among about 179 million T cells, an earlier analysis found around 100 million unique TCR beta sequences. Approximately 81% of roughly 430 genotyped donors fell in the Caucasian-associated ancestry cluster. Study-wide points: With further analysis later on, most CMV-associated TCR beta chains appeared HLA-restricted.

A word on this clone: Antigen specificity is unknown.

Primers for the PCR totalled 60 Vbeta and 13 Jbeta. The table came from immunoSEQ multiplex PCR; TCRdb's copy has only in-frame clones and leaves some out. The repertoire includes over 150,000 clones, around nine tenths of them detected once, and 0.7% to 1% sits in the top ten. Germline-derived CDR1 and CDR2 are SEHNR and FQNEAQ (reference sequence). There are 17 residues in the CDR3. The ends were cut back, 4 bases at V and 3 bases at J, with 18 bases in the middle. The material sequenced was PBMCs. This sequence joins TRBV7-9 and TRBJ1-4; tentatively, D is TRBD1 (5 bases). This TCR came from a woman aged 25-40 years in good health and CMV-seronegative. The CDR3 spells CASSSPAGIGSNEKLFF. CDR3 DNA: TGTGCCAGCAGCTCCCCGGCAGGGATTGGTTCTAATGAAAAACTGTTTTTT. The whole variable domain, filled in from reference TRBV7-9 and TRBJ1-4, reads DTGVSQNPRHKITKRGQNVTFRCDPISEHNRLYWYRQTLGQGPEFLTYFQNEAQLEKSRLLSDRFSAERPKGSFSTLEIQRTEQGDSAMYLCASSSPAGIGSNEKLFFGSGTQLSVL.